A selection of T cell receptor beta chains follows, all from one sample in a study of control samples from healthy donors and cancer patients. Produced via immunoSEQ multiplex PCR; TCRdb's table is partial and in-frame only. The data hold under 150,000 clones, with around 96% observed a single time. Sequenced: blood. The receptors were gathered from a man aged 30 to 39 in good health. Each CDR3 is given with its conserved first and last residue. The D gene is left open where the match is weak. Size is omitted from some rows. Given values are once, few, many or a class for expanded clones.

J gene | clone size | V gene | D gene | CDR3 DNA | CDR3 protein
TRBJ2-7 | . | TRBV27 | . | TGTGTCAGCAGTTTACGACCCCACGAGCAGTACTTC | CVSSLRPHEQYF
TRBJ2-1 | . | TRBV18 | TRBD1 | TGTGCCAGCTTGGACAGGGGCAATGAGCAGTTCTTC | CASLDRGNEQFF
TRBJ2-1 | . | TRBV5-4 | TRBD2 | TGTGCCAGCAGCTCGACTAGCGGGGGGGCCAATGAGCAGTTCTTC | CASSSTSGGANEQFF
TRBJ1-1 | . | TRBV2 | . | TGTGCCAGCACCGAGGGACCGAACACTGAAGCTTTCTTT | CASTEGPNTEAFF
TRBJ1-3 | . | TRBV6-2/TRBV6-3 | TRBD1 | TGTGCCAGCAGTACGGACAGGGCCGCTGGAAACACCATATATTTT | CASSTDRAAGNTIYF
TRBJ2-1 | . | TRBV3-1/TRBV3-2 | TRBD2 | TGTGCCAGCAGCCAAGTGGCGGGGGGGCGGGCTGAGCAGTTCTTC | CASSQVAGGRAEQFF
TRBJ2-7 | . | TRBV28 | . | TGTGCCAGCAGTTTGCTCTCCCTATCCTACGAGCAGTACTTC | CASSLLSLSYEQYF
TRBJ1-4 | . | TRBV27 | . | TGTGCCAGCAGTTTATCGGTACAGGACAACGATGAAAAACTGTTTTTT | CASSLSVQDNDEKLFF
TRBJ2-3 | . | TRBV9 | . | TGTGCCAGCAGCAAAAGAGGAACGCGGGGCTTAACATCCACAGATACGCAGTATTTT | CASSKRGTRGLTSTDTQYF
TRBJ2-5 | few | TRBV5-6 | . | TGTGCCAGCAGCTTCCCCTCGGCACTGCAAGAGACCCAGTACTTC | CASSFPSALQETQYF
TRBJ2-7 | . | TRBV28 | TRBD2 | TGTGCCAGCAGTTTTTCCCCCGGGGGGGCTTACGAGCAGTACTTC | CASSFSPGGAYEQYF
TRBJ2-5 | . | TRBV3-1/TRBV3-2 | . | TGTGCCAGCAGCCAAAGAGGCGGCTTAAAAGAGACCCAGTACTTC | CASSQRGGLKETQYF
TRBJ2-7 | . | TRBV19 | . | TGTGCCAGTCTAGAGCGCGTCGGCTACGAGCAGTACTTC | CASLERVGYEQYF
TRBJ1-2 | . | TRBV4-1 | . | TGCGCCAGCAGCCAAGATCAAGACAGGCTGGTTTCTGGCTACACCTTC | CASSQDQDRLVSGYTF
TRBJ2-5 | few | TRBV6-5 | . | TGTGCCAGCCGCAAAGGGGGGTGGGAGACCCAGTACTTC | CASRKGGWETQYF
TRBJ2-4 | . | TRBV7-2 | . | TGTGCCAGCAGCTTAGGAGGCTCCCCGGAGTACTTC | CASSLGGSPEYF
TRBJ1-2 | few | TRBV2 | TRBD1 | TGTGCCAGCATCCCGACAGGGATCCCCAACTATGGCTACACCTTC | CASIPTGIPNYGYTF
TRBJ1-2 | . | TRBV7-2 | . | TGTGCCAGCAGCTCATTCTATGGCTACACCTTC | CASSSFYGYTF
TRBJ1-4 | . | TRBV13 | . | TGTGCCAGCAGCTTAGCAGGATATGAAAAACTGTTTTTT | CASSLAGYEKLFF
TRBJ1-2 | . | TRBV6-5 | . | TGTGCCACTCCTCCGCAACCGGGCATCGGGGAGTACACCTTC | CATPPQPGIGEYTF
TRBJ1-1 | . | TRBV10-2 | TRBD1 | TGCGCCAGCACCCAGGGGGGACAGTATACTGAAGCTTTCTTT | CASTQGGQYTEAFF
TRBJ1-2 | . | TRBV11-2 | . | TGTGCCAGCAGCTTAGATACAGGAGGCTATGGCTACACCTTC | CASSLDTGGYGYTF
TRBJ2-5 | . | TRBV7-2 | . | TGTGCCAGCAGCCTTTCTACCGGGCTGGAGACCCAGTACTTC | CASSLSTGLETQYF
TRBJ1-2 | . | TRBV7-2 | . | TGTGCCAGCAGCTTAGTTGGGGCCCTCTATGGCTACACCTTC | CASSLVGALYGYTF
TRBJ1-5 | . | TRBV9 | TRBD1 | TGTGCCAGCAGCCTAGGACAGGGGGCATCTCAGCCCCAGCATTTT | CASSLGQGASQPQHF
TRBJ1-3 | once | TRBV6-1 | . | TGTGCCAGCAGTGACCAGTTAACCTCTGGAAACACCATATATTTT | CASSDQLTSGNTIYF
TRBJ1-3 | once | TRBV18 | . | TGTGCCAGCTCAGAAACACAGGCTTACTCTGGAAACACCATATATTTT | CASSETQAYSGNTIYF
TRBJ1-2 | . | TRBV7-8 | TRBD1 | TGTGCCAGCAGCGGGGGGACAGAGCAGAACTATGGCTACACCTTC | CASSGGTEQNYGYTF
TRBJ2-3 | . | TRBV6-6 | TRBD1 | TGTGCCAGCACCCAGACGGGACAGACAAAAACAGATACGCAGTATTTT | CASTQTGQTKTDTQYF
TRBJ2-1 | . | TRBV19 | . | TGTGCCAGTAGCACGAACTACAATGAGCAGTTCTTC | CASSTNYNEQFF
TRBJ1-6 | . | TRBV5-5 | TRBD1 | TGTGCCAGCAGCCCCACGCGGTACAGGGGGGATAATTCACCCCTCCACTTT | CASSPTRYRGDNSPLHF
TRBJ2-5 | . | TRBV7-2 | . | TGTGCCAGCAGCTCTCTAGGCGGCATGGGGGAGACCCAGTACTTC | CASSSLGGMGETQYF
TRBJ2-1 | . | TRBV11-2 | . | TGTGCCAGCAGCCCTCCGGGACGGGCAAGCTCCTACAATGAGCAGTTCTTC | CASSPPGRASSYNEQFF
TRBJ1-2 | . | TRBV5-6 | . | TGTGCCAGCAGCTTGTGGGGTCCGGATGGCTACACCTTC | CASSLWGPDGYTF
TRBJ1-1 | . | TRBV29-1 | . | TGCAGCGTCCTTTTGCCCAGTTTGAACACTGAAGCTTTCTTT | CSVLLPSLNTEAFF
TRBJ2-5 | . | TRBV4-1 | . | TGCGCCAGCAGCCAAGTCTCGGGCCGGGCGAAAGAGACCCAGTACTTC | CASSQVSGRAKETQYF
TRBJ1-5 | . | TRBV6-1 | . | TGTGCCAGCAGTGAAGGGGGGGGAAGGGGCCAGCATTTT | CASSEGGGRGQHF
TRBJ2-5 | . | TRBV6-5 | . | TGTGCCAGCCGGTGGTACCAAGAGACCCAGTACTTC | CASRWYQETQYF
TRBJ1-4 | . | TRBV5-5 | . | TGTGCCAGCAGACGGGACCCCCTCGGCGAAAAACTGTTTTTT | CASRRDPLGEKLFF
TRBJ1-4 | . | TRBV28 | TRBD1 | TGTGCCAGCAGACCTCCGGGACAGGGGAATGAAAAACTGTTTTTT | CASRPPGQGNEKLFF
TRBJ1-5 | . | TRBV5-1 | . | TGCGCCAGCAGCTTGGACAGGGATGGCAATCAGCCCCAGCATTTT | CASSLDRDGNQPQHF
TRBJ1-5 | . | TRBV5-6 | . | TGTGCCAGCAGCTTGGCGGCCCTCAATCAGCCCCAGCATTTT | CASSLAALNQPQHF